The sequence of this TCR beta chain was determined in a study of CD8+CD57+ T cells in acquired aplastic anemia. Study-wide context: Sorted cells (CD4+ and CD8+) yielded DNA amounts that averaged around 3.1 ug. Findings and limits, study-wide: The study found no significant CD8+ Simpson's diversity difference between patients and controls.

This CDR3 region has 16 residues. Trimming removed 0 bases from V and 0 bases from J, with 10 bases in between. The germline V gene encodes CDR1 MNHEY and CDR2 SVGAGI. Patients who underwent sequencing had shown CD8+CD57+ cell expansion by flow cytometry. Severe acquired aplastic anemia was present in all patients. At blood sampling, none of the patients had yet received therapy. The TCR beta profiling, which covered VDJ combination and CDR3 sequence, was carried out using genomic DNA as the template. TCRdb redid the calling of the reads with MiXCR, one entry per CDR3 protein. Among about 160,000 distinct CDR3 sequences, over 55% were seen once, and the ten largest hold 35% to 60%. A remark on this clonotype: The antigen is not known.

The chain uses TRBV6-5 and TRBJ2-3; D is unclear. The receptor was isolated from a human donor with aplastic anemia. The sequenced sample consisted of sorted CD4+, CD8+, or CD8+CD57+ T cells (not recorded which) from PBMCs. The CDR3 nucleotides read TGTGCCAGCAGTTACTCTGGCGTCTCTAGCACAGATACGCAGTATTTT. This gives the protein CASSYSGVSSTDTQYF.